These T cell receptor beta chains were read from a single sample in a study of cytomegalovirus exposure and HLA in healthy donors. Method: immunoSEQ multiplex PCR; TCRdb's copy keeps in-frame clones and lacks some. The data hold tens of thousands of clones, with less than 65% observed a single time. The sample consisted of PBMCs. The receptors originated from a woman aged 25 to 45 in good health and CMV-seronegative. Both conserved end residues are part of each CDR3. D genes are given only for firm matches. Clone size is stated in some rows and not others, as once, few, many or a class when expanded.

clone size: NA
V gene: TRBV5-4
J gene: TRBJ1-4
D gene: NA
CDR3 DNA: TGTGCCAGCACCCGACTTGGGGAAAAACTGTTTTTT
CDR3 protein: CASTRLGEKLFF

clone size: NA
V gene: TRBV5-1
J gene: TRBJ2-7
D gene: NA
CDR3 DNA: TGCGCCAGCAGCTTACAGGTTACCTACGAGCAGTACTTC
CDR3 protein: CASSLQVTYEQYF

clone size: few
V gene: TRBV4-2
J gene: TRBJ1-1
D gene: NA
CDR3 DNA: TGTGCCAGCAGCCCCCTTCTGAGAAGGAACACTGAAGCTTTCTTT
CDR3 protein: CASSPLLRRNTEAFF

clone size: NA
V gene: TRBV7-6
J gene: TRBJ2-5
D gene: TRBD2
CDR3 DNA: TGTGCCAGCAGCTTAGGACTAGCGGAGACCCAGTACTTC
CDR3 protein: CASSLGLAETQYF

clone size: few
V gene: TRBV5-1
J gene: TRBJ2-1
D gene: TRBD1
CDR3 DNA: TGCGCCAGCAGCTTGGGGGGACAGGGGGTTTACAATGAGCAGTTCTTC
CDR3 protein: CASSLGGQGVYNEQFF

clone size: few
V gene: TRBV2
J gene: TRBJ2-2
D gene: NA
CDR3 DNA: TGTGCCAGCAGGGAAACTACCGTTTACACCGGGGAGCTGTTTTTT
CDR3 protein: CASRETTVYTGELFF

clone size: few
V gene: TRBV27
J gene: TRBJ1-3
D gene: NA
CDR3 DNA: TGTGCCAGCAGGACAACAGGCTCTGGAAACACCATATATTTT
CDR3 protein: CASRTTGSGNTIYF

clone size: few
V gene: TRBV10-1
J gene: TRBJ2-1
D gene: TRBD1
CDR3 DNA: TGCGCCAGCAGTCCGGGACAGGGATACAATGAGCAGTTCTTC
CDR3 protein: CASSPGQGYNEQFF

clone size: NA
V gene: TRBV28
J gene: TRBJ1-3
D gene: NA
CDR3 DNA: TGTGCCAGCAGTTTATACGGGGTAACCTCTGGAAACACCATATATTTT
CDR3 protein: CASSLYGVTSGNTIYF

clone size: NA
V gene: TRBV5-1
J gene: TRBJ2-7
D gene: TRBD1
CDR3 DNA: TGCGCCAGCAGCGTGGACAGGCCGCACGAGCAGTACTTC
CDR3 protein: CASSVDRPHEQYF

clone size: few
V gene: TRBV2
J gene: TRBJ1-4
D gene: NA
CDR3 DNA: TGTGCCACCTCGCCGGGTTGGACTAATGAAAAACTGTTTTTT
CDR3 protein: CATSPGWTNEKLFF

clone size: NA
V gene: TRBV28
J gene: TRBJ2-3
D gene: NA
CDR3 DNA: TGTGCCAGCATTCCCATCCCGGGAAGAGGGGGAGATACGCAGTATTTT
CDR3 protein: CASIPIPGRGGDTQYF

clone size: few
V gene: TRBV6-6
J gene: TRBJ1-5
D gene: NA
CDR3 DNA: TGTGCCAGCAGTTACGGGACTGACTTAAATCAGCCCCAGCATTTT
CDR3 protein: CASSYGTDLNQPQHF

clone size: NA
V gene: TRBV4-3
J gene: TRBJ2-3
D gene: NA
CDR3 DNA: TGCGCCAGCAGCCAAGAGGGGCAGGGCGATACGCAGTATTTT
CDR3 protein: CASSQEGQGDTQYF

clone size: NA
V gene: TRBV7-2
J gene: TRBJ2-5
D gene: TRBD2
CDR3 DNA: TGTGCCAGCAGCCCGACCGGACTAGCGAACCAAGAGACCCAGTACTTC
CDR3 protein: CASSPTGLANQETQYF

clone size: NA
V gene: TRBV4-2
J gene: TRBJ2-2
D gene: NA
CDR3 DNA: TGTGCCAGCAGCCAAGAAGGTCTAGCCGGGGAGCTGTTTTTT
CDR3 protein: CASSQEGLAGELFF

clone size: NA
V gene: TRBV7-2
J gene: TRBJ2-7
D gene: NA
CDR3 DNA: TGTGCCAGCAGCTTCTCACAGGGAACCTCCTACGAGCAGTACTTC
CDR3 protein: CASSFSQGTSYEQYF

clone size: NA
V gene: TRBV7-9
J gene: TRBJ2-5
D gene: NA
CDR3 DNA: TGTGCCAGCAGCTTACGACGGGGCCAAGAGACCCAGTACTTC
CDR3 protein: CASSLRRGQETQYF

clone size: few
V gene: TRBV7-8
J gene: TRBJ1-4
D gene: NA
CDR3 DNA: TGTGCCAGCAGAACTAGGGTGGTTAATGAAAAACTGTTTTTT
CDR3 protein: CASRTRVVNEKLFF

clone size: NA
V gene: TRBV5-6
J gene: TRBJ1-5
D gene: TRBD1
CDR3 DNA: TGTGCCAGCAGCTTGGGCGGGACAGCTAGCAATCAGCCCCAGCATTTT
CDR3 protein: CASSLGGTASNQPQHF

clone size: few
V gene: TRBV7-9
J gene: TRBJ1-6
D gene: NA
CDR3 DNA: TGTGCCAGCAGCCCAAGGGACACCATCAATTCACCCCTCCACTTT
CDR3 protein: CASSPRDTINSPLHF

clone size: once
V gene: TRBV12-5
J gene: TRBJ1-2
D gene: NA
CDR3 DNA: TGTGCTAGTGGTCTTACGGGTGACTATGGCTACACCTTC
CDR3 protein: CASGLTGDYGYTF

clone size: NA
V gene: TRBV4-2
J gene: TRBJ2-1
D gene: NA
CDR3 DNA: TGTGCCAGTTCAGGACAGATGAACAATGAGCAGTTCTTC
CDR3 protein: CASSGQMNNEQFF

clone size: NA
V gene: TRBV19
J gene: TRBJ2-7
D gene: TRBD2
CDR3 DNA: TGTGCCAGTAGTATAAACCCGGGAGGCTTCCCCGAGCAGTACTTC
CDR3 protein: CASSINPGGFPEQYF

clone size: NA
V gene: TRBV2
J gene: TRBJ2-7
D gene: NA
CDR3 DNA: TGTGCCAGCAGTGAATCAGGGGCAAGCTCCTACGAGCAGTACTTC
CDR3 protein: CASSESGASSYEQYF

clone size: NA
V gene: TRBV5-1
J gene: TRBJ1-2
D gene: NA
CDR3 DNA: TGCGCCAGCAGCGTACAGGGAGACTATGGCTACACCTTC
CDR3 protein: CASSVQGDYGYTF

clone size: once
V gene: TRBV28
J gene: TRBJ2-7
D gene: NA
CDR3 DNA: TGTGCCAGCGGGGGCCCGAGCTCCTACGAGCAGTACTTC
CDR3 protein: CASGGPSSYEQYF

clone size: NA
V gene: TRBV5-8
J gene: TRBJ2-2
D gene: NA
CDR3 DNA: TGTGCCAGCAGCCTAGCGCTCGGGGAGCTGTTTTTT
CDR3 protein: CASSLALGELFF

clone size: NA
V gene: TRBV4-1
J gene: TRBJ1-1
D gene: NA
CDR3 DNA: TGCGCCAGCAGCCAAGATTATGAGGAAGTATGGACTGAAGCTTTCTTT
CDR3 protein: CASSQDYEEVWTEAFF

clone size: NA
V gene: TRBV6-1
J gene: TRBJ2-7
D gene: TRBD1
CDR3 DNA: TGTGCCAGCAGTTCGAGACAGGGCTACGAGCAGTACTTC
CDR3 protein: CASSSRQGYEQYF

clone size: NA
V gene: TRBV6-5
J gene: TRBJ1-1
D gene: NA
CDR3 DNA: TGTGCCAGCAGGGGACAATCGATCACTGAAGCTTTCTTT
CDR3 protein: CASRGQSITEAFF

clone size: few
V gene: TRBV29-1
J gene: TRBJ2-7
D gene: TRBD1
CDR3 DNA: TGCAGCGTTGAAGACCTGGGACAGGGGGGGAACTACGAGCAGTACTTC
CDR3 protein: CSVEDLGQGGNYEQYF

clone size: NA
V gene: TRBV29-1
J gene: TRBJ2-5
D gene: NA
CDR3 DNA: TGCAGCGGTGAGGGGGGAGAGCAAGAGACCCAGTACTTC
CDR3 protein: CSGEGGEQETQYF

clone size: few
V gene: TRBV19
J gene: TRBJ1-5
D gene: TRBD1
CDR3 DNA: TGTGCCAGTAGTATAGGGACAGGGAGGAGGAGTAATCAGCCCCAGCATTTT
CDR3 protein: CASSIGTGRRSNQPQHF

clone size: NA
V gene: TRBV7-9
J gene: TRBJ1-4
D gene: NA
CDR3 DNA: TGTGCCAGCAGCTTGATGCAGGGGACTGAAAAACTGTTTTTT
CDR3 protein: CASSLMQGTEKLFF

clone size: NA
V gene: TRBV4-1
J gene: TRBJ2-5
D gene: TRBD2
CDR3 DNA: TGCGCCAGCAGCCAAGATCCTAGCGGGGGTGGGGAGACCCAGTACTTC
CDR3 protein: CASSQDPSGGGETQYF

clone size: NA
V gene: TRBV7-2
J gene: TRBJ2-7
D gene: NA
CDR3 DNA: TGTGCCAGCAGCGATCCCTGGGCACCTGCCTACGAGCAGTACTTC
CDR3 protein: CASSDPWAPAYEQYF

clone size: few
V gene: TRBV10-3
J gene: TRBJ2-7
D gene: TRBD2
CDR3 DNA: TGTGCCATCAGGGAGCGGGAGTCAAAGGGCGAGCAGTACTTC
CDR3 protein: CAIRERESKGEQYF

clone size: NA
V gene: TRBV5-1
J gene: TRBJ2-3
D gene: TRBD2
CDR3 DNA: TGCGCCAGCAGCTTAGAACTAGCGGGATGGAATACGCAGTATTTT
CDR3 protein: CASSLELAGWNTQYF

clone size: NA
V gene: TRBV27
J gene: TRBJ2-7
D gene: TRBD2
CDR3 DNA: TGTGCCAGCAGTTTCGCGGGAGTAAGCTCCTACGAGCAGTACTTC
CDR3 protein: CASSFAGVSSYEQYF

clone size: once
V gene: TRBV5-4
J gene: TRBJ2-3
D gene: NA
CDR3 DNA: TGTGCCAGCAGCTTTCCCGGGTTGGCCACAGATACGCAGTATTTT
CDR3 protein: CASSFPGLATDTQYF